This T cell receptor beta chain was retrieved from a study of T cell responses to AZD1222 COVID-19 vaccine. Findings of the study overall: Following two doses of AZD1222, Spike-specific TCR breadth and depth rose. The sample set comprised mostly white British donors with more females, and clonal diversity was possibly underestimated. Within unmutated variant regions lay the reported targets of nearly half of spike-specific TCRs. AZD1222 recipients seropositive at baseline numbered only five to seven.

As to this clone: The antigen is unknown.

Clones were read by immunoSEQ multiplex PCR, and TCRdb kept only the in-frame ones, dropping some. Here the sample spans about 150,000 clones, around 95% being singletons. In germline, CDR1 is SGHTA, CDR2 FQGNSA. With 4 bases removed from V and 0 bases from J, the gap between germline ends came to 10 bases. This CDR3 spans 15 amino acids. The receptor comes from an adult in good health. The chain is built from TRBV7-2 and TRBJ2-1, with D hard to call. The sample consisted of peripheral blood, taken on day 0 of AZD1222 vaccination. CDR3 loop: CASSSELGSYNEQFF. CDR3 DNA sequence: TGTGCCAGCAGCTCAGAGTTGGGCTCCTACAATGAGCAGTTCTTC.